Detailed here is one TCR beta chain. This record belongs to a study of identifying expanded T cells in peripheral blood. TCRdb's copy holds only in-frame clones and misses some; the assay was immunoSEQ multiplex PCR. This sample has approximately 100,000 clones, with about 87% found just once. This CDR3 comprises 15 residues. Germline V lookup: CDR1 SQVTM, CDR2 ANQGSEA. V was clipped by 6 bases and J by 1 base; unmatched bases: 11. The clonotype was recovered from a person aged 18 to 75 in good health. The chain uses TRBV29-1 and TRBJ1-1, with 7 nucleotides matching TRBD1. Sequences were obtained from blood. In DNA, the CDR3 is TGCAGCGTGAAAAGGGGGCTAGGGGAGAACACTGAAGCTTTCTTT. This encodes CSVKRGLGENTEAFF.